Included here is one T cell receptor (beta chain) sequence, with context. The antigen is not known. These data are taken from a study of T cell responses to AZD1222 COVID-19 vaccine. Study-level results: Reportedly, nearly half the spike-specific TCRs target unmutated variant regions. White British people made up most donors, females outnumbered males, and clonal diversity was possibly underestimated.

Germline loops: CDR1 SEHNR, CDR2 FQNEAQ (reference sequence). The CDR3 has 13 amino acids. Between the trimmed V and J ends, which lost 7 bases and 1 base, there was a span of 10 bases. Profiling relied on immunoSEQ multiplex PCR, and the TCRdb table lists in-frame clones only, not all of them. Of 150,000 to 200,000 clones in the sample, approximately 90% were seen once. The sequence derives from an adult in good health. The V and J genes are TRBV7-9 and TRBJ1-1, with D possibly being TRBD1 (5 bases). Sequencing was performed on peripheral blood, taken on day 0 of AZD1222 vaccination. CDR3 sequence reads: CASTPGGNTEAFF. CDR3 DNA sequence: TGTGCCAGCACTCCCGGGGGGAACACTGAAGCTTTCTTT. Full variable domain (outside the CDR3, taken from reference TRBV7-9 and TRBJ1-1): DTGVSQNPRHKITKRGQNVTFRCDPISEHNRLYWYRQTLGQGPEFLTYFQNEAQLEKSRLLSDRFSAERPKGSFSTLEIQRTEQGDSAMYLCASTPGGNTEAFFGQGTRLTVV.